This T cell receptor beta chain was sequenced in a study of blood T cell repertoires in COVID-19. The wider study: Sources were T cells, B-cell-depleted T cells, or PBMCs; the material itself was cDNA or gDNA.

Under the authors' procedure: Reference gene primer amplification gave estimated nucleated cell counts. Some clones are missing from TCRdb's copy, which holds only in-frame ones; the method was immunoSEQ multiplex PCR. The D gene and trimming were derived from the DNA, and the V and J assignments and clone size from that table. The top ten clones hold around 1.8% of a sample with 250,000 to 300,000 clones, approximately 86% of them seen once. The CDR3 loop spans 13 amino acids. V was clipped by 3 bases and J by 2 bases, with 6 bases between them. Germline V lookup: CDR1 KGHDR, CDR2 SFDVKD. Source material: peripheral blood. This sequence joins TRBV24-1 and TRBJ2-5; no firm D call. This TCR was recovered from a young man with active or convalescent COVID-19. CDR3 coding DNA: TGTGCCACCAGTGATGTCGGTCAAGAGACCCAGTACTTC. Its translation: CATSDVGQETQYF.